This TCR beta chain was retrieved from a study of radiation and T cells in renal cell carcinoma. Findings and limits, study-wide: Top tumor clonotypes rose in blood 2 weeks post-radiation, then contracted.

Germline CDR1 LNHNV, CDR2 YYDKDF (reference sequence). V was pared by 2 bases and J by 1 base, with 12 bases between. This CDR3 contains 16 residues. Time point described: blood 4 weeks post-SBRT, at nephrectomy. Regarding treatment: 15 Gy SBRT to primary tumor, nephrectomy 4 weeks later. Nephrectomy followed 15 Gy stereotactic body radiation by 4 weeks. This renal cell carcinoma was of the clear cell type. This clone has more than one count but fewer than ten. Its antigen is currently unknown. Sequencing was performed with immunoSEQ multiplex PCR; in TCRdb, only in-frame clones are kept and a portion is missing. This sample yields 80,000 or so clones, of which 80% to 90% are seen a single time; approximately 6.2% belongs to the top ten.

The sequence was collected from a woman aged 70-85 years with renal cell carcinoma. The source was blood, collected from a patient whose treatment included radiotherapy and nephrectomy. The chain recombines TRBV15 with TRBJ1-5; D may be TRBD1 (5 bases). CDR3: CATSRTQGLSNQPQHF. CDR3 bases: TGTGCCACCAGCAGAACCCAGGGTCTAAGCAATCAGCCCCAGCATTTT. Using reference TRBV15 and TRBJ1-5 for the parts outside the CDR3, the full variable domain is DAMVIQNPRYQVTQFGKPVTLSCSQTLNHNVMYWYQQKSSQAPKLLFHYYDKDFNNEADTPDNFQSRRPNTSFCFLDIRSPGLGDTAMYLCATSRTQGLSNQPQHFGDGTRLSIL.